The 15 T cell receptor beta chains presented below share a single source sample, sequenced in a study of T cells in Graves' hyperthyroidism and ophthalmopathy. Using RNA transcripts as the source, TCR beta CDR3 regions were amplified. The HTBI primer set was used in a first-round RT-PCR of the TCR CDR3. MiXCR was run by TCRdb on the multiplex PCR reads, yielding one entry per CDR3 protein. The data contain almost 500,000 distinct CDR3 sequences, roughly 22% of them singletons. The sequenced sample consisted of blood. The receptors originated from a woman in her sixties or seventies with Graves' ophthalmopathy.

On this clonotype itself: One base away lies a much larger clone, so this may be a sequencing read error. The rearrangement joins TRBV11-1 to TRBJ2-7; D is uncertain. V lost 1 base, J lost 2 bases, and 18 bases lay in between. CDR1 is SGHAT and CDR2 is FQDESV in the germline V gene (reference sequence). The length of the CDR3 is 17 residues. The CDR3 is CASSLGPGVALPYEQYF. CDR3 in DNA: TGTGCCAGCAGCTTAGGGCCAGGAGTGGCCCTGCCCTACGAGCAGTACTTC.

This clonotype was detected a few times. The chain couples TRBV7-8 to TRBJ2-3; 10 nucleotides align to TRBD2. CDR1 and CDR2 from the germline V gene are SGHVS and FQNEAQ. This CDR3 has 16 residues. Losses at the gene ends were 4 bases for V and 7 bases for J; bases not matched to a gene: 11. CDR3 bases: TGTGCCAGCAGCTCACACCAAGCGGGAGGGCCATATACGCAGTATTTT. Residues: CASSSHQAGGPYTQYF. Combining the CDR3 with reference TRBV7-8 and TRBJ2-3 gives the whole variable domain GAGVSQSPRYKVAKRGQDVALRCDPISGHVSLFWYQQALGQGPEFLTYFQNEAQLDKSGLPSDRFFAERPEGSVSTLKIQRTQQEDSAVYLCASSSHQAGGPYTQYFGPGTRLTVL.

The chain carries TRBV3-1 and TRBJ1-1, with no clear D. The CDR3 loop spans 15 amino acids. The germline gives CDR1 LGHDT, CDR2 YNNKEL (reference sequence). Trimming left V 1 base short and J 1 base short, with 10 bases between. The CDR3 DNA reads as TGTGCCAGCAGCCAAGGTGGAGGGAGGAACACTGAAGCTTTCTTT. Its translation is CASSQGGGRNTEAFF.

This clonotype was counted between two and nine times. The chain employs TRBV6-2 or TRBV6-3 and TRBJ1-6; D gene ambiguous. Per the germline V gene, CDR1 is MNHEY and CDR2 is SVGEGT. CDR3 length: 14 amino acids. Trimming stripped 6 bases from V and 7 bases from J, with 13 bases between. CDR3 region: CASSESGRNSPLHF. In nucleotides, the CDR3 is TGTGCCAGCAGCGAAAGTGGGCGGAATTCACCCCTCCACTTT.

V gene TRBV12-3 or TRBV12-4 combines with J gene TRBJ2-2, with no clear D. The V end lost 2 bases, the J end lost 6 bases, and 4 bases lay between the germline ends. CDR3 length equals 12 residues. CDR3 nucleotide sequence: TGTGCCAGCAGTTTAACTTCCGGGGAGCTGTTTTTT. Protein product: CASSLTSGELFF.

The table lists this clonotype with a few counts. This chain connects TRBV28 to TRBJ2-5, with D hard to call. Trimming pared 7 bases from V and 5 bases from J, leaving 14 bases between. This CDR3 comprises 13 residues. From germline, CDR1 is MDHEN and CDR2 SYDVKM. CDR3: CASNRIDRETQYF. CDR3 sequence (DNA): TGTGCCAGCAATCGAATAGATCGCGAGACCCAGTACTTC. Full variable domain (outside the CDR3, taken from reference TRBV28 and TRBJ2-5): DVKVTQSSRYLVKRTGEKVFLECVQDMDHENMFWYRQDPGLGLRLIYFSYDVKMKEKGDIPEGYSVSREKKERFSLILESASTNQTSMYLCASNRIDRETQYFGPGTRLLVL.

This clonotype was observed a few times. The V call is TRBV24-1, the J call TRBJ2-5; 8 positions agree with TRBD1. Germline CDR1 is KGHDR and CDR2 is SFDVKD. The CDR3 runs 14 residues. V was pared by 6 bases and J by 4 bases, with 6 bases of the junction left unmatched. CDR3 coding DNA: TGTGCCACCAGTCGATCAGGGGGCCCAGAGACCCAGTACTTC. Translated, it gives CATSRSGGPETQYF.

Many counts were recorded for this clonotype. V and J are TRBV11-2 and TRBJ2-5; 12 nucleotides agree with TRBD1. The CDR3 extends over 16 amino acids. Germline values: CDR1 SGHAT, CDR2 FQNNGV. The V gene end was trimmed by 3 bases and the J gene end by 1 base; junction bases not matched to a gene: 3. The CDR3 DNA sequence: TGTGCCAGCAGCTTCGGGACAGGGGGCCTCCAAGAGACCCAGTACTTC. Its translation is CASSFGTGGLQETQYF.

The chain carries TRBV4-1 and TRBJ2-1; 8 bases align to TRBD1. The CDR3 runs to 16 residues. V shed 2 bases and J 5 bases; nucleotides not matched to a gene: 8. Per the germline V gene, CDR1 is MGHRA and CDR2 is YSYEKL. This CDR3 is CASSQSTGADNNEQFF. The CDR3 nucleotides are TGCGCCAGCAGCCAATCGACAGGGGCCGACAACAATGAGCAGTTCTTC.

The chain links TRBV7-6 to TRBJ2-1; D perhaps matches TRBD1 (5 bases). Germline assignment: CDR1 SGHVS and CDR2 FNYEAQ. Between the trimmed V and J ends, which lost 5 bases and 7 bases, there was a span of 24 bases. CDR3 length: 17 residues. CDR3 sequence reads: CASSPLGVGSLTNEQFF. CDR3 bases: TGTGCCAGCAGCCCTCTAGGGGTAGGGTCATTAACGAATGAGCAGTTCTTC. Full variable domain (remainder filled in from reference TRBV7-6 and TRBJ2-1): GAGVSQSPRYKVTKRGQDVALRCDPISGHVSLYWYRQALGQGPEFLTYFNYEAQQDKSGLPNDRFSAERPEGSISTLTIQRTEQRDSAMYRCASSPLGVGSLTNEQFFGPGTRLTVL.

In the case of this clonotype: This sequence may be a read error, since a much larger clone differs from it by one base. The J gene is TRBJ2-1, the V gene TRBV3-1; 7 bases map to TRBD2. CDR3 size: 16 residues. Germline trimming cut 0 bases from V and 7 bases from J; bases unmatched to any gene: 9. Germline loops: CDR1 LGHDT, CDR2 YNNKEL (reference sequence). The CDR3 nucleotides are TGTGCCAGCAGCCAAGATTGGCTACCGGGAGGAAATGAGCAGTTCTTC. This codes for CASSQDWLPGGNEQFF.

The chain recombines TRBV5-1 with TRBJ2-7; D is possibly TRBD1 (6 bases). CDR1 and CDR2 (germline): SGHRS, YFSETQ. V was pared by 4 bases and J by 0 bases, with 23 bases between. The CDR3 is 18 residues long. Written as DNA, the CDR3 is TGCGCCAGCAGCCGCTTGGTGATATTTCAGGGGAGCTCCTACGAGCAGTACTTC. The encoded protein is CASSRLVIFQGSSYEQYF.

This clonotype was seen repeatedly, ten times or more. The chain couples TRBV2 to TRBJ1-3; D gene ambiguous. Germline CDR1 reads SNHLY; CDR2 reads FYNNEI. Trimming cost V 6 bases and J 4 bases, with 16 bases left between them. The CDR3 runs 15 residues. The CDR3 DNA sequence: TGTGCCAGCAGACTCACAGTTACGCAGGGAAACACCATATATTTT. Protein: CASRLTVTQGNTIYF.

This clonotype occurred once. The V call is TRBV6-1, the J call TRBJ1-6; maybe TRBD1 (5 bases). The CDR3 runs 14 residues. V lost 6 bases and J lost 7, with 13 bases in between. CDR1 and CDR2 from the germline V gene are MNHNS and SASEGT. CDR3 protein: CASRPGTRNSPLHF. CDR3 DNA sequence: TGTGCCAGCAGGCCCGGGACCAGGAATTCACCCCTCCACTTT.

This clonotype was detected ten times or more. The chain links TRBV6-2 or TRBV6-3 to TRBJ1-2; no firm D call. V was trimmed by 8 bases and J by 3 bases, leaving 19 bases between them. Germline CDR1 reads MNHEY; CDR2 reads SVGEGT. This CDR3 is built from 15 residues. CDR3 amino acids: CASQTHAGSYYGYTF. The CDR3, as DNA: TGTGCCAGCCAAACCCATGCAGGCTCCTACTATGGCTACACCTTC.